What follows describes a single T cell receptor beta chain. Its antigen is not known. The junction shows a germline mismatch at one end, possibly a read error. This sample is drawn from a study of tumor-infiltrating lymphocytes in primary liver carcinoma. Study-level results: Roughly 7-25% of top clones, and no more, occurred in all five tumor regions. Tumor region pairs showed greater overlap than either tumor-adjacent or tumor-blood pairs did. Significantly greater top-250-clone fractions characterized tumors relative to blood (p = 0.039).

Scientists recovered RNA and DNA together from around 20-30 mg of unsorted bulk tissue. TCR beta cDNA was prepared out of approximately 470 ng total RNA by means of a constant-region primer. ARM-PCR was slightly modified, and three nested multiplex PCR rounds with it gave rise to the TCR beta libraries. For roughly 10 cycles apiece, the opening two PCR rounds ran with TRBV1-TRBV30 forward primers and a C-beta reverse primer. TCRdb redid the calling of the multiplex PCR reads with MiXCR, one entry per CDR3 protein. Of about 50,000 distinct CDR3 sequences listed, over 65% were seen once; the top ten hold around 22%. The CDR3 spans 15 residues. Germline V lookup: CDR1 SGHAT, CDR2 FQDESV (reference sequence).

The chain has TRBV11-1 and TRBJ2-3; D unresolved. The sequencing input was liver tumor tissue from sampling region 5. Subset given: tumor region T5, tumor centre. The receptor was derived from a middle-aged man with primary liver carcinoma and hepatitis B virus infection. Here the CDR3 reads CTSSLPMESTDTRYF. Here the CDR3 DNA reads TGTACCAGCAGTTTGCCGATGGAGAGCACAGATACGCGGTATTTT.